The rows below give T cell receptor beta chains drawn from one sample of a study of CD8 T cells in ankylosing spondylitis. TCRdb called the 5' RACE reads again in MiXCR, with one record for every CDR3 protein. The sample yields 150,000 to 200,000 distinct CDR3 sequences, roughly 13% seen once. The sample comprised blood, either unsorted or a sorted T cell fraction (not recorded which). All receptors come from a male donor with ankylosing spondylitis or in good health (not recorded which). The CDR3 runs from the conserved cysteine through the conserved F or W. A D gene is named only where the DNA matches it firmly. Where a row states a size, it is once, few, many or the class of an expanded clone; other rows omit it.

d_call	j_call	clone_size	v_call	cdr3_nt	cdr3_aa
TRBD2	TRBJ2-1	many	TRBV3-1	TGTGCCAGCAGCCTATTGGCGGGAGGCTCTAATGAGCAGTTCTTC	CASSLLAGGSNEQFF
NA	TRBJ2-1	few	TRBV15	TGTGCCACCAGCAGTACAGTGGGGACCTACAATGAGCAGTTCTTC	CATSSTVGTYNEQFF
NA	TRBJ2-1	NA	TRBV12-5	TGTGCTAGTGGGTACTTACAGGTCAACTACAATGAGCAGTTCTTC	CASGYLQVNYNEQFF
NA	TRBJ2-6	few	TRBV30	TGTGCCTGGAGTGTCATGGGAACTGGGGCCAACGTCCTGACTTTC	CAWSVMGTGANVLTF
NA	TRBJ2-1	NA	TRBV12-3/TRBV12-4	TGTGCCAGCAGGGGGGGAAACGGACAGAGCTCCTACAATGAGCAGTTCTTC	CASRGGNGQSSYNEQFF
TRBD1	TRBJ2-7	NA	TRBV12-3/TRBV12-4	TGTGCCAGCAGTTATCGACAGGGGACCCACGAGCAGTACTTC	CASSYRQGTHEQYF
NA	TRBJ2-3	NA	TRBV5-1	TGCGCCAGCAGCCTTTACTACGGTAGCACAGATACGCAGTATTTT	CASSLYYGSTDTQYF
TRBD2	TRBJ2-3	NA	TRBV6-5	TGTGCCAGCAGTTACCCGGGTTCCGGGGGGGCAGGTACGCAGTATTTT	CASSYPGSGGAGTQYF
TRBD1	TRBJ1-1	few	TRBV5-1	TGCGCCAGCAGCCTGGGACAGGGAAGTACTGAAGCTTTCTTT	CASSLGQGSTEAFF
NA	TRBJ2-5	NA	TRBV3-1	TGTGCCAGCAGCCAAAAGGCTAGCCCTACGGAGACCCAGTACTTC	CASSQKASPTETQYF
NA	TRBJ2-7	few	TRBV27	TGTGCCAGCAGTTCGGGGACGAATGGTGACGAGCAGTACTTC	CASSSGTNGDEQYF
NA	TRBJ2-3	NA	TRBV12-3/TRBV12-4	TGTGCCAGCAGTTTATTAAGATCGGATACGCAGTATTTT	CASSLLRSDTQYF
TRBD1	TRBJ2-7	NA	TRBV5-6	TGTGCCAGCAGCTTGGGGACAGGGGTACAGGAGCAGTACTTC	CASSLGTGVQEQYF
NA	TRBJ2-7	few	TRBV7-9	TGTGCCAGCAGCTTAGAGGTGGTGTTGTACGAGCAGTACTTC	CASSLEVVLYEQYF
NA	TRBJ1-1	many	TRBV12-3/TRBV12-4	TGTGCCAGCAGTTTAAGAACTGAAGCTTTCTTT	CASSLRTEAFF
TRBD1	TRBJ1-2	few	TRBV12-3/TRBV12-4	TGTGCCAGCAGTTCGATTAACAGGGGATTGGCGAATGGCTACACCTTC	CASSSINRGLANGYTF
TRBD2	TRBJ2-3	few	TRBV3-1	TGTGCCAGCAGCCTACTTCCTTCTAGCGGGAGCTTCACAGATACGCAGTATTTT	CASSLLPSSGSFTDTQYF
NA	TRBJ2-2	NA	TRBV4-1	TGCGCCAGCAGCCAAGGCCCCGGGGGCAGCACCGGGGAGCTGTTTTTT	CASSQGPGGSTGELFF
TRBD2	TRBJ2-1	NA	TRBV6-2/TRBV6-3	TGTGCCAGCAGTTACGGTGAGCGGGGGGGCCCCGATGAGCAGTTCTTC	CASSYGERGGPDEQFF
NA	TRBJ1-5	many	TRBV7-9	TGTGCCAGCAGCTCCTCGGCGTCATGGGCCCAGCATTTT	CASSSSASWAQHF
TRBD2	TRBJ2-2	NA	TRBV9	TGTGCCAGCAGCGTAGGAGCTAGCGGGGGAAACACCGGGGAGCTGTTTTTT	CASSVGASGGNTGELFF
NA	TRBJ2-7	few	TRBV5-6	TGTGCCAGCAGCTTGGGGGATGACTACTACGAGCAGTACTTC	CASSLGDDYYEQYF
NA	TRBJ2-7	NA	TRBV20-1	TGCAGTGCTGCACATGGAATAACCTACGAGCAGTACTTC	CSAAHGITYEQYF
NA	TRBJ2-1	many	TRBV4-1	TGCGCCAGCAGCCTCCAACCCGGGGGAGTTCCCCATGAGCAGTTCTTC	CASSLQPGGVPHEQFF
TRBD2	TRBJ2-5	NA	TRBV4-1	TGCGCCAGCAGCCAAATGGTAGCGGGGGGGCCTGAGACCCAGTACTTC	CASSQMVAGGPETQYF
TRBD2	TRBJ2-7	NA	TRBV7-9	TGTGCCAGCAGCTCCCGAAGCGGGGGTTCCTACGAGCAGTACTTC	CASSSRSGGSYEQYF
NA	TRBJ1-5	NA	TRBV15	TGTGCCACCAGCAGAGATCGGCAGGGAGGCAATCAGCCCCAGCATTTT	CATSRDRQGGNQPQHF
TRBD1	TRBJ1-6	NA	TRBV27	TGTGCCAGCAGTGACAGGGTTAATTCACCCCTCCACTTT	CASSDRVNSPLHF
NA	TRBJ2-3	many	TRBV7-9	TGTGCCAGCACTCCAGAGGTCGGGTTTAGCACAGATACGCAGTATTTT	CASTPEVGFSTDTQYF
NA	TRBJ2-1	NA	TRBV19	TGTGCCAGTAGTTCCGGCCGTGGGGGTCTGATTGAGGATGAGCAGTTCTTC	CASSSGRGGLIEDEQFF
NA	TRBJ2-1	many	TRBV29-1	TGCAGCGTTGAGGGGGTAGGGGGTTACAATGAGCAGTTCTTC	CSVEGVGGYNEQFF
TRBD1	TRBJ2-2	few	TRBV12-3/TRBV12-4	TGTGCCAGCAGTTTAGGAGACAGGGTGGTGATCTGGGACACCGGGGAGCTGTTTTTT	CASSLGDRVVIWDTGELFF
NA	TRBJ2-1	few	TRBV20-1	TGCAGTGCCGTCAGCCAGGGACTCTCCTACAATGAGCAGTTCTTC	CSAVSQGLSYNEQFF
NA	TRBJ2-3	NA	TRBV7-8	TGTGCCAGCAACCAGGGCATTAGCACAGATACGCAGTATTTT	CASNQGISTDTQYF
NA	TRBJ2-1	many	TRBV12-3/TRBV12-4	TGTGCCAGCAGTGAGGGGGGGGATGAGCAGTTCTTC	CASSEGGDEQFF
NA	TRBJ2-1	many	TRBV18	TGTGCCAGCTCACCTCTCTCCGGGACGGCATACAATGAGCAGTTCTTC	CASSPLSGTAYNEQFF
TRBD2	TRBJ2-7	few	TRBV7-8	TGTGCCAGCAGCTCGGCGTCACTAGCGGGAGGCTTCCCTAATTCCTACGAGCAGTACTTC	CASSSASLAGGFPNSYEQYF
TRBD1	TRBJ1-1	few	TRBV12-3/TRBV12-4	TGTGCCAGCAGGACCGTTGACAGGGGGAGCGTAGCTTTCTTT	CASRTVDRGSVAFF
NA	TRBJ2-1	NA	TRBV5-1	TGCGCCAGCAAGGGGGCTAGCGGATACAATGAGCAGTTCTTC	CASKGASGYNEQFF
NA	TRBJ2-7	few	TRBV10-3	TGTGCCATCAGTGGAGGCAGGGCCTACGAGCAGTACTTC	CAISGGRAYEQYF
NA	TRBJ1-2	NA	TRBV27	TGTGCCAGCAGTTTCGCCGCAGGGGTGGCTAACTATGGCTACACCTTC	CASSFAAGVANYGYTF
TRBD1	TRBJ2-6	many	TRBV6-1	TGTGCCAGCAGTGAAGGGACAGGGACCGGGGCCAACGTCCTGACTTTC	CASSEGTGTGANVLTF
NA	TRBJ1-1	NA	TRBV6-5	TGTGCCAGCAGTTACTCGAAGGCCACTGAAGCTTTCTTT	CASSYSKATEAFF
NA	TRBJ1-1	NA	TRBV5-4	TGTGCCAGCAGCCATTACATGGGGGGCACTGAAGCTTTCTTT	CASSHYMGGTEAFF
NA	TRBJ2-1	few	TRBV24-1	TGTGCCACCAGTGATTCGGGCCGGAATGAGCAGTTCTTC	CATSDSGRNEQFF
NA	TRBJ1-1	few	TRBV9	TGTGCCAGCAGCGTAGCGGCAGGGAGGGGGTTGGGCACTGAAGCTTTCTTT	CASSVAAGRGLGTEAFF